This T cell receptor (beta chain) was sequenced in a study of blood T cell repertoires in COVID-19. In the study overall: Sites in the United States, Italy and Spain provided acute and convalescent COVID-19 samples. In each case, the material was cDNA or gDNA derived from T cells, B-cell-depleted T cells, or PBMCs.

The germline V gene has CDR1 DFQATT and CDR2 SNEGSKA (reference sequence). The CDR3 extends over 11 amino acids. The ends were cut back, 3 bases at V and 8 bases at J, with 10 bases in the middle. Per the authors' pipeline: Cell counts per sample came from amplifying reference gene primers. The table came from immunoSEQ multiplex PCR; TCRdb's copy has only in-frame clones and leaves some out. The V and J calls and clone size come from that table; D and trimming were worked out from the DNA. The top ten hold 13% of the sample, which has 270,000 or so clones, 85% seen once. The chain is built from TRBV20-1 and TRBJ1-1, with D perhaps TRBD1 (5 bases). This clonotype was sampled from a human donor in a cohort sampled during active COVID-19. Sequences were obtained from peripheral blood. The CDR3 here is CSASQGREAFF. The CDR3 DNA reads TGCAGTGCTAGTCAGGGCCGGGAAGCTTTCTTT.